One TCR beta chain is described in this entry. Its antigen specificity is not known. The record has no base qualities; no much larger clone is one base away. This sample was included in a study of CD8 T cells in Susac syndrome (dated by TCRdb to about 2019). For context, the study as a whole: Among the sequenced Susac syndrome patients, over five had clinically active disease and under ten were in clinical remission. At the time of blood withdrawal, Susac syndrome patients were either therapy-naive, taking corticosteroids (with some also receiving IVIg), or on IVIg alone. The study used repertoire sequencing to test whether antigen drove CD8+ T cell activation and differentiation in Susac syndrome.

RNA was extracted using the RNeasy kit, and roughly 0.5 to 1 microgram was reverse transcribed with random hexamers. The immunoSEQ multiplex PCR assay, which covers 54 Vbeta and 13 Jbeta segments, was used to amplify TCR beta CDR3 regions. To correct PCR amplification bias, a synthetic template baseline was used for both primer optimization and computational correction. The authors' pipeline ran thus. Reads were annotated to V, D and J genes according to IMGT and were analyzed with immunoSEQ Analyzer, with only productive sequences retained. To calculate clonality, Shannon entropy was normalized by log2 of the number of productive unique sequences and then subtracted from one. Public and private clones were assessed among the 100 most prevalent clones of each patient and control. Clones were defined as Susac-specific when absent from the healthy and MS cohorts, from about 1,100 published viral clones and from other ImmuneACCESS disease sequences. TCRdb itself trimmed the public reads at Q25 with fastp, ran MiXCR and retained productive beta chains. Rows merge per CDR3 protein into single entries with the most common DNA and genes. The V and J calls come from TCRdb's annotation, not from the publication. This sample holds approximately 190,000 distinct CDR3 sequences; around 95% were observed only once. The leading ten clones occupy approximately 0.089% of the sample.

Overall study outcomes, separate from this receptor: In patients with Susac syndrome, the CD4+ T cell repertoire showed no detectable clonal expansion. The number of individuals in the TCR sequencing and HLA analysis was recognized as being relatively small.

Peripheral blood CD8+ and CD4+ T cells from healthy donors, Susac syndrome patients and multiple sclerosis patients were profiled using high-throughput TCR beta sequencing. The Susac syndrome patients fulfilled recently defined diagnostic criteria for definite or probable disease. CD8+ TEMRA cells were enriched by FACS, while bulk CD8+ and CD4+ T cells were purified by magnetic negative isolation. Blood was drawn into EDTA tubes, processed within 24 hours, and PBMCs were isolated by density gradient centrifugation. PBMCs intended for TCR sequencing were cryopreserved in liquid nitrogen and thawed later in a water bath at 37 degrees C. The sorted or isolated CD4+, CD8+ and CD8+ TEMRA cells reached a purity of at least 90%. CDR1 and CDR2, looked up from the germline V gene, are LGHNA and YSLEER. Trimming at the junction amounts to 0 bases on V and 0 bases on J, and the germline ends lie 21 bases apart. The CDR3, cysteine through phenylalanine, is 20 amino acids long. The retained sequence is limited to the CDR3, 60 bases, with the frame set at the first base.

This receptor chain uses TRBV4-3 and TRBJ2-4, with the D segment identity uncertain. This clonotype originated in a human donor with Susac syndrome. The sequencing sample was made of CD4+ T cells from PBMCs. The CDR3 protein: CASSQDRWPEPKLAKNIQYF. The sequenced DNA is TGCGCCAGCAGCCAAGATAGGTGGCCCGAACCTAAGTTAGCCAAAAACATTCAGTACTTC.